The rows below give T cell receptor beta chains drawn from one sample of a study of T-cell memory formation after mild COVID-19. TCRdb called the 5' RACE reads again in MiXCR, with one record for every CDR3 protein. The sample carries 280,000 or so distinct CDR3 sequences, less than 9.5% recorded once. Sequencing used PBMCs or a T cell subset sorted from them (not recorded which). The receptors here all came from a man between 18 and 29 years old who had mild COVID-19 (a few samples of this study predate the infection). Cell type and time point are not known. CDR3s include the opening cysteine and the closing phenylalanine or tryptophan. A D gene is named only where the DNA matches it firmly. Where a row states a size, it is once, few, many or the class of an expanded clone; other rows omit it.

>-|TRBV24-1|15|-|TRBJ2-3
CATSDPAPRADTQYF
TGTGCCACCAGTGACCCCGCACCCCGGGCCGATACGCAGTATTTT
>-|TRBV15|14|-|TRBJ1-1
CATSSDRENTEAFF
TGTGCCACCAGCAGCGACAGAGAGAACACTGAAGCTTTCTTT
>-|TRBV10-3|13|-|TRBJ1-5
CAISTWPNQPQHF
TGTGCCATCAGTACTTGGCCCAATCAGCCCCAGCATTTT
>few|TRBV19|14|TRBD2|TRBJ2-1
CASSRSSGYNEQFF
TGTGCCAGTAGTAGGTCTAGCGGGTACAATGAGCAGTTCTTC
>few|TRBV5-1|14|TRBD1|TRBJ2-5
CASSWDRGVETQYF
TGCGCCAGCAGCTGGGACAGGGGAGTGGAGACCCAGTACTTC
>-|TRBV7-2|12|-|TRBJ1-2
CASSLDYGTNTF
TGTGCCAGCAGCTTAGACTACGGGACAAACACCTTC
>few|TRBV27|11|-|TRBJ2-5
CASGVQETQYF
TGTGCCAGCGGGGTACAAGAGACCCAGTACTTC
>few|TRBV5-6|14|TRBD2|TRBJ2-7
CASSLVAGGREQYF
TGTGCCAGCAGCTTGGTCGCGGGAGGGCGCGAGCAGTACTTC
>-|TRBV4-2|13|-|TRBJ1-4
CASSLGQEEKLFF
TGTGCCAGCAGCCTGGGACAAGAGGAAAAACTGTTTTTT
>-|TRBV7-9|14|-|TRBJ1-2
CASSSEAGNYGYTF
TGTGCCAGCAGCTCCGAGGCCGGGAACTATGGCTACACCTTC
>many|TRBV5-1|14|TRBD1|TRBJ1-5
CASSLEGGGQPQHF
TGCGCCAGCAGCTTGGAAGGGGGCGGTCAGCCCCAGCATTTT
>few|TRBV12-3/TRBV12-4|16|TRBD1|TRBJ2-1
CASSLAGTVSYNEQFF
TGTGCCAGCAGTTTAGCGGGGACAGTATCCTACAATGAGCAGTTCTTC
>-|TRBV12-3/TRBV12-4|15|-|TRBJ1-6
CASTNRDPAESPLHF
TGTGCCAGCACAAACAGGGACCCCGCAGAATCACCCCTCCACTTT
>-|TRBV4-1|14|-|TRBJ2-2
CASSRVMNTGELFF
TGCGCCAGCAGCAGGGTCATGAACACCGGGGAGCTGTTTTTT